This T cell receptor (beta chain) was captured by sequencing in a study of T cell responses to AZD1222 COVID-19 vaccine. Background on the study: Second-dose groups at about 4 or about 12 weeks were pooled.

The protocol was immunoSEQ multiplex PCR, while the TCRdb copy is restricted to in-frame clones and leaves out a portion. This sample yields 150,000 or so clones, of which over 85% are seen a single time; under 20% belongs to the top ten. Germline trimming cut 0 bases from V and 8 bases from J; bases unmatched to any gene: 7. CDR1 LNHNV and CDR2 YYDKDF come from the germline V gene (reference sequence). There are 15 residues in the CDR3. Study-wide results and limits: Clonal diversity may have been underestimated in mostly white British donors.

Details on this clone: The target antigen is unknown.

The chain recombines TRBV15 with TRBJ1-5; 7 bases line up with TRBD1. The TCR sequence derives from an adult in good health. The sequences come from peripheral blood, collected on day 0 of AZD1222 vaccination. The DNA of the CDR3 is TGTGCCACCAGCAGAGATTGGGACAGCGGGGAGCCCCAGCATTTT. Protein product: CATSRDWDSGEPQHF.